Each of the 15 T cell receptor beta chains below was sequenced from the same sample in a study of spatial heterogeneity in lung cancer (dated by TCRdb to about 2019). Their antigens are not known. The time point tag for this specimen amounts to: sample taken at primary tumor resection. The library was made by 5' RACE. TCRdb names NextSeq 500 as the instrument used. TCRdb reanalyzed the raw reads on its own, using fastp at Q25 for trimming and MiXCR for clone calling, and kept in-frame beta chains. CDR3 protein duplicates are merged, each entry listing the most common genes and DNA. The sample records 2,500 to 3,000 distinct CDR3 sequences, about 52% of which are singletons. About a fifth of the sample comes from the top ten. The study at large found these results: A correlation was observed between the number of expanded intratumoral alpha and beta TCRs and the tumor nonsynonymous mutation count.

The sample here was lung tumor tissue, taken at surgery. All receptors come from a male donor with early-stage non-small cell lung cancer.

The rearrangement joins TRBV2 to TRBJ2-7; the D gene is possibly TRBD2 (5 bases). Germline V gene lookup returns CDR1 SNHLY and CDR2 FYNNEI. V shed 7 bases and J shed 1 base, with 14 bases lying between them. This CDR3 has 14 amino acids. The CDR3 coding sequence is TGTGCCAGCACAGCCTACTCGGGGTCCTACGAGCAGTACTTC. Its translation: CASTAYSGSYEQYF. The full variable domain, rest sourced from reference TRBV2 and TRBJ2-7, is EPEVTQTPSHQVTQMGQEVILRCVPISNHLYFYWYRQILGQKVEFLVSFYNNEISEKSEIFDDQFSVERPDGSNFTLKIRSTKLEDSAMYFCASTAYSGSYEQYFGPGTRLTVT.

This clonotype was seen a few times. The chain employs TRBV20-1 and TRBJ2-7; D is unclear. The CDR3 consists of 8 residues. Per germline, CDR1 DFQATT and CDR2 SNEGSKA (reference sequence). The CDR3 DNA reads TGCAGAGCTGAGGAGCAGTACTTC. It translates to CRAEEQYF.

The chain has TRBV29-1 and TRBJ2-2, with 9 bases identical to TRBD1. V lost 4 bases to trimming and J lost 1 base; unmatched junction nucleotides: 4. Germline values: CDR1 SQVTM, CDR2 ANQGSEA. This CDR3 contains 15 residues. CDR3 sequence (DNA): TGCAGCGTTGGGTGGGACAGGGAGAACACCGGGGAGCTGTTTTTT. Translation: CSVGWDRENTGELFF.

This sequence joins TRBV5-4 and TRBJ2-3; 13 bases fit TRBD2. Trimming took 4 bases from V and 3 from J; bases not matched to a gene: 5. The CDR3 runs 16 residues. Germline CDR1 is SGHNT and CDR2 is YYREEE (reference sequence). The CDR3 region is CASSRTSGGETDTQYF. The CDR3 DNA reads as TGTGCCAGCAGCCGGACTAGCGGGGGAGAGACAGATACGCAGTATTTT.

This chain joins TRBV20-1 and TRBJ2-2; D might be TRBD1 or TRBD2, each matching 5 bases. The V end was cut by 0 bases, the J end by 3 bases, with 20 bases between. The CDR3 is made up of 18 amino acids. CDR1 and CDR2 (germline): DFQATT, SNEGSKA (reference sequence). The CDR3 nucleotides read TGCAGTGCTAGAGACAGGGACCCAGCGCGAGGTTACACCGGGGAGCTGTTTTTT. Amino acid sequence: CSARDRDPARGYTGELFF.

This clonotype came up a few times. The gene calls are TRBV2 and TRBJ2-1; 9 bases are a match to TRBD1. Germline CDR1 and CDR2: SNHLY and FYNNEI. V trimming: 3 bases; J trimming: 6 bases; junction bases outside the gene matches: 6. CDR3 length: 15 amino acids. CDR3 DNA: TGTGCCAGCAGTGAGATTCAACAGGGGGCCAATGAGCAGTTCTTC. This gives the protein CASSEIQQGANEQFF.

This clonotype turned up a few times. The chain combines TRBV7-8 with TRBJ2-1, with 13 bases matching TRBD2. This CDR3 is built from 21 residues. V was pared by 5 bases and J by 0 bases, with 16 bases of the junction left unmatched. Per germline, CDR1 SGHVS and CDR2 FQNEAQ. CDR3 nucleotide sequence: TGTGCCAGCAGCCCACAAAATAGACTAGCGGGGGGCCCCATCTCCTACAATGAGCAGTTCTTC. This codes for CASSPQNRLAGGPISYNEQFF.

V usage is TRBV7-8 and J usage is TRBJ2-5, with TRBD1 identical over 10 bases. The ends lost 5 bases at V and 4 bases at J; junction bases unmatched: 25. From germline, CDR1 is SGHVS and CDR2 FQNEAQ. This CDR3 comprises 21 residues. CDR3 bases: TGTGCCAGCAGCCTGCTTGGGACAGGGGAGATGTACGGGGGGGCAGGAGAGACCCAGTACTTC. Protein: CASSLLGTGEMYGGAGETQYF.

This sequence joins TRBV7-9 and TRBJ2-3; D not certain. V was shortened by 4 bases and J by 0 bases, with 8 bases between the two germline ends. This CDR3 has 14 residues. Germline V gene lookup returns CDR1 SEHNR and CDR2 FQNEAQ (reference sequence). The CDR3 region has the DNA TGTGCCAGCAGCTCCCTGACAAGCACAGATACGCAGTATTTT. Residues: CASSSLTSTDTQYF.

This clonotype was seen more than once but under ten times. The chain joins TRBV27 to TRBJ1-5, with D possibly matching TRBD1 (6 bases). The CDR3 is 13 amino acids. V gave up 6 bases and J gave up 5 bases, with 11 bases separating them. Per the germline V gene, CDR1 is MNHEY and CDR2 is SMNVEV (reference sequence). Here the CDR3 DNA reads TGTGCCAGCAGACAGGGCCCTTATCAGCCCCAGCATTTT. Protein: CASRQGPYQPQHF.

This chain connects TRBV20-1 to TRBJ2-7; the match to TRBD1 covers 7 bases. This CDR3 has 13 amino acids. Germline V lookup: CDR1 DFQATT, CDR2 SNEGSKA (reference sequence). The trim removed 4 bases at V and 5 bases at J, leaving 8 bases unmatched. The CDR3 sequence: CSAKRDSFNEQYF. The CDR3, as DNA: TGCAGTGCTAAGAGGGACAGCTTCAACGAGCAGTACTTC.

CDR3 coding DNA: TGTGCCAGCAGCTTAGATCCGGGACAGGCTGGGTCTTACTTC. Its protein product is CASSLDPGQAGSYF. The V and J genes are TRBV11-2 and TRBJ2-7, with 8 bases lining up with TRBD1. The CDR3 covers 14 residues. CDR1 is SGHAT, CDR2 FQNNGV, per germline. The V segment lost 0 bases and the J segment 13 bases; nucleotides outside the gene matches: 11.

Relative to its sample, this clonotype is hyperexpanded. CDR3 in amino acids: CASSSPLGVGGTEAFF. CDR3 DNA sequence: TGTGCCAGCAGCTCCCCCCTTGGGGTAGGGGGCACTGAAGCTTTCTTT. The gene calls are TRBV11-2 and TRBJ1-1; D perhaps matches TRBD1 (6 bases). This CDR3 is built from 16 residues. Germline V gene lookup returns CDR1 SGHAT and CDR2 FQNNGV. V lost 4 bases and J lost 4, with 19 bases in between.

This clonotype was seen a few times. V and J are TRBV7-9 and TRBJ2-7, with D perhaps TRBD1 or TRBD2 (5 bases each). The CDR3 sequence is 14 residues long. V gave up 2 bases and J gave up 4 bases, with 12 bases separating them. Germline CDR1 and CDR2: SEHNR and FQNEAQ (reference sequence). The DNA of the CDR3 is TGTGCCAGCAGCTTAAATACGGGACGGTACGAGCAGTACTTC. This sequence encodes CASSLNTGRYEQYF.

By sample share, this clonotype is large. The CDR3 DNA follows: TGTGCCAGCAGCTTAGATTCCGGACCTAACTATGGCTACACCTTC. Residues: CASSLDSGPNYGYTF. The genes are TRBV7-9 and TRBJ1-2, with D hard to call. V dropped 1 base and J dropped 0 bases, with 9 bases sitting between them. CDR1 SEHNR and CDR2 FQNEAQ come from the germline V gene (reference sequence). This CDR3 is 15 amino acids long.